These 10 T cell receptor beta chains were sequenced from one sample in a study of blood T cell repertoires in COVID-19. Sequencing was performed with immunoSEQ multiplex PCR; in TCRdb, only in-frame clones are kept and a portion is missing. Of 50,000 to 85,000 clones listed, about 80% were seen once; the top ten hold roughly a tenth. Source material: peripheral blood. The receptors shown here come from a human donor in a cohort sampled during active COVID-19.

This chain uses TRBV27 with TRBJ1-4; 8 bases are a match to TRBD1. Germline CDR1 reads MNHEY; CDR2 reads SMNVEV (reference sequence). CDR3 length equals 16 residues. After removal of 6 bases from V and 7 bases from J, the junction contained 13 bases not matched to a gene. The CDR3 DNA sequence: TGTGCCAGCAGCGCAGCAGGGGGCCGTTTGAGTGAAAAACTGTTTTTT. Translation: CASSAAGGRLSEKLFF.

This clone appeared a few times. V and J are TRBV13 and TRBJ2-1; TRBD2 might be the D (6 bases). The V and J ends lost 8 bases and 8 bases respectively, with 19 bases between them. The CDR3 length is 14 residues. CDR1 and CDR2 (germline): PRHDT, FYEKMQ (reference sequence). The CDR3 region is CASGRRGKSYEQFF. The DNA for the CDR3 is TGTGCCAGCGGACGGCGGGGTAAGAGTTATGAGCAGTTCTTC.

The chain carries TRBV6-5 and TRBJ1-5; 7 bases align to TRBD1. Germline CDR1 and CDR2: MNHEY and SVGAGI. V was clipped by 6 bases and J by 5 bases; unmatched bases: 4. CDR3 length: 13 amino acids. The CDR3: CASRGDSHQPQHF. CDR3 DNA: TGTGCCAGCAGAGGGGACAGCCATCAGCCCCAGCATTTT.

The rearrangement joins TRBV5-1 to TRBJ2-2; D might be TRBD1 (5 bases). The ends were cut back, 5 bases at V and 3 bases at J, with 11 bases in the middle. Looked up from germline, CDR1 is SGHRS and CDR2 is YFSETQ. The CDR3 contains 14 residues. The CDR3 is CASSRQGDTGELFF. In DNA form, the CDR3 reads TGCGCCAGCAGTAGGCAGGGCGACACCGGGGAGCTGTTTTTT.

This clone was observed a single time. The rearrangement uses TRBV2 and TRBJ2-7, with D maybe TRBD2 (6 bases). The CDR3 runs 14 residues. Per the germline V gene, CDR1 is SNHLY and CDR2 is FYNNEI. V was shortened by 11 bases and J by 6 bases, with 23 bases between the two germline ends. In DNA, the CDR3 is TGTGCCGGCGATAGGAGGGCCCCTTTTGCCGAGCAGTACTTC. As protein: CAGDRRAPFAEQYF.

J is TRBJ2-5 and V is TRBV3-1 (or the pseudogene TRBV3-2); 8 bases fit TRBD1. Trimming at V came to 6 bases and at J to 4 bases, leaving 10 bases not matched to a gene. Germline CDR1 is LGHDT and CDR2 is YNNKEL (reference sequence). This CDR3 is 15 amino acids long. The CDR3 is CASSPPGGEGETQYF. The CDR3 DNA reads as TGTGCCAGCAGTCCGCCAGGGGGCGAGGGAGAGACCCAGTACTTC.

The chain has TRBV4-1 and TRBJ1-5; TRBD1 agrees at 7 bases. CDR1 and CDR2 from the germline V gene are MGHRA and YSYEKL. Unmatched junction bases numbered 10, after V lost 4 bases and J lost 7 bases. This CDR3 contains 15 residues. The CDR3 loop reads CASSRGAGGQQPQHF. DNA of the CDR3: TGCGCCAGCAGCCGGGGGGCAGGGGGTCAACAGCCCCAGCATTTT.

This chain connects TRBV21-1 to TRBJ2-3; no check of the table's D call, TRBD2, against the DNA was made. TRBV21-1 is marked as a pseudogene. The CDR3 has 22 residues. CDR3 residues: CASSKDPYFPGTNQPSTDTQYF. The CDR3 DNA sequence: TGTGCCAGCAGCAAAGACCCCTATTTTCCCGGGACTAACCAGCCTAGCACAGATACGCAGTATTTT.

The CDR3 DNA reads as TGCGCCCCGATGAAGAGTCGGCGGGCGACTTCCTACGAGCAGTACTTC. Protein sequence: CAPMKSRRATSYEQYF. The V and J genes are TRBV5-1 and TRBJ2-7; possibly TRBD2 for D (5 bases). Trimming pared 10 bases from V and 1 base from J, leaving 24 bases between. This CDR3 region has 16 residues. Germline assignment: CDR1 SGHRS and CDR2 YFSETQ. The full variable domain, its missing parts supplied by reference TRBV5-1 and TRBJ2-7, is KAGVTQTPRYLIKTRGQQVTLSCSPISGHRSVSWYQQTPGQGLQFLFEYFSETQRNKGNFPGRFSGRQFSNSRSEMNVSTLELGDSALYLCAPMKSRRATSYEQYFGPGTRLTVT.

The chain carries TRBV19 and TRBJ2-5, with D perhaps matching TRBD2 (6 bases). Germline V gene lookup returns CDR1 LNHDA and CDR2 SQIVND (reference sequence). The CDR3 length is 12 residues. V was trimmed by 4 bases and J by 4 bases, leaving 7 bases between them. The CDR3 nucleotides are TGTGCCAGTAGTAACGGGGGAGAGACCCAGTACTTC. This sequence encodes CASSNGGETQYF.